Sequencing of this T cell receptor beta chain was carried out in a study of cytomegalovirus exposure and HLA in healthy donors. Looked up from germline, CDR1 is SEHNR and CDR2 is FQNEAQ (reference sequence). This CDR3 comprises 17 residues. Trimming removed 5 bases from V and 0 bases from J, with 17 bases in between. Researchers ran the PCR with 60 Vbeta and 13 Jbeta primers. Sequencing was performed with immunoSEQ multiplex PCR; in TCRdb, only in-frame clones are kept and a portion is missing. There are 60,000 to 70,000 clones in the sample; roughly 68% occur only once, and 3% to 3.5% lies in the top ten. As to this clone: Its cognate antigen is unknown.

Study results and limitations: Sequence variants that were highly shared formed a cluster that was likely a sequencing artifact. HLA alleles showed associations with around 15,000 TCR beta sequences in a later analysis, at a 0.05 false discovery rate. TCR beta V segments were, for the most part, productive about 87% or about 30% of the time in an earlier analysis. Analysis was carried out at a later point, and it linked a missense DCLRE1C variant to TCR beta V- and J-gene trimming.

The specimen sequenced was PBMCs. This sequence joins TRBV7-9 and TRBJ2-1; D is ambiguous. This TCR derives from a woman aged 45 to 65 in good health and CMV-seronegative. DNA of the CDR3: TGTGCCAGCAGCCCATCGGCGGCGGCGAACTCCTACAATGAGCAGTTCTTC. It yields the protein CASSPSAAANSYNEQFF.